The rows below give T cell receptor beta chains drawn from one sample of a study of graft-versus-host responses after intestinal transplantation. Only in-frame clones appear in the TCRdb table, and some are missing; sequencing was by immunoSEQ multiplex PCR. The sample lists fewer than 30,000 clones; about 92% were seen once. The sequenced sample was PBMCs, obtained about 65 days after intestinal transplant. The receptors come from a human patient who received an intestinal transplant, so some T cells may come from the graft donor. Both conserved end residues are part of each CDR3. Fields, in order: clone size, D gene, V gene, J gene, CDR3 protein, CDR3 DNA. D genes are given only for firm matches. Not every row has a clone size; where given, it reads once, few, many or a size class.

clone_size: -
d_call: TRBD1
v_call: TRBV27
j_call: TRBJ2-1
cdr3_aa: CASSLGIVPGQGLWGNEQFF
cdr3_nt: TGTGCCAGCAGTTTAGGTATTGTCCCGGGACAGGGACTTTGGGGCAATGAGCAGTTCTTC

clone_size: -
d_call: -
v_call: TRBV7-9
j_call: TRBJ1-4
cdr3_aa: CASSLGGGATNEKLFF
cdr3_nt: TGTGCCAGCAGCTTAGGGGGAGGGGCAACTAATGAAAAACTGTTTTTT

clone_size: -
d_call: -
v_call: TRBV9
j_call: TRBJ1-2
cdr3_aa: CASNRGGHGYTF
cdr3_nt: TGTGCCAGCAATAGGGGGGGCCATGGCTACACCTTC

clone_size: -
d_call: -
v_call: TRBV27
j_call: TRBJ2-7
cdr3_aa: CASSSYPGTLSYEQYF
cdr3_nt: TGTGCCAGCAGTTCCTATCCCGGGACGCTATCCTACGAGCAGTACTTC

clone_size: -
d_call: TRBD2
v_call: TRBV6-1
j_call: TRBJ2-5
cdr3_aa: CASSEGTSGAWEQYF
cdr3_nt: TGTGCCAGCAGTGAGGGGACTAGCGGGGCATGGGAGCAGTACTTC

clone_size: once
d_call: -
v_call: TRBV5-1
j_call: TRBJ1-1
cdr3_aa: CASSLGPGPEAFF
cdr3_nt: TGCGCCAGCAGCTTGGGTCCTGGTCCTGAAGCTTTCTTT

clone_size: -
d_call: -
v_call: TRBV19
j_call: TRBJ1-2
cdr3_aa: CASNIHGQWYYGYTF
cdr3_nt: TGTGCCAGCAATATACACGGGCAGTGGTACTATGGCTACACCTTC

clone_size: -
d_call: TRBD1
v_call: TRBV27
j_call: TRBJ1-5
cdr3_aa: CATGDRGGGQPQHF
cdr3_nt: TGTGCCACCGGGGACAGGGGAGGGGGTCAGCCCCAGCATTTT

clone_size: -
d_call: -
v_call: TRBV27
j_call: TRBJ2-3
cdr3_aa: CASSFSSPGLTDTQYF
cdr3_nt: TGTGCCAGCAGTTTTAGCTCGCCGGGTTTGACAGATACGCAGTATTTT

clone_size: -
d_call: -
v_call: TRBV19
j_call: TRBJ1-5
cdr3_aa: CASSIFWGPDQPQHF
cdr3_nt: TGTGCCAGTAGTATTTTTTGGGGTCCCGATCAGCCCCAGCATTTT

clone_size: once
d_call: -
v_call: TRBV19
j_call: TRBJ1-6
cdr3_aa: CASTPGGRYSPLHF
cdr3_nt: TGTGCCAGTACCCCGGGGGGCAGGTATTCACCCCTCCACTTT

clone_size: -
d_call: TRBD2
v_call: TRBV9
j_call: TRBJ2-3
cdr3_aa: CASSVGLAGGEDTQYF
cdr3_nt: TGTGCCAGCAGCGTAGGACTAGCCGGTGGAGAAGATACGCAGTATTTT

clone_size: few
d_call: TRBD1
v_call: TRBV6-1
j_call: TRBJ1-2
cdr3_aa: CASSEGTGQIYGYTF
cdr3_nt: TGTGCCAGCAGTGAAGGTACGGGACAGATCTATGGCTACACCTTC

clone_size: -
d_call: TRBD1
v_call: TRBV28
j_call: TRBJ1-1
cdr3_aa: CASSETGGFGTEAFF
cdr3_nt: TGTGCCAGCAGCGAGACAGGGGGCTTTGGAACTGAAGCTTTCTTT

clone_size: -
d_call: -
v_call: TRBV7-9
j_call: TRBJ1-5
cdr3_aa: CASSFGLSNQPQHF
cdr3_nt: TGTGCCAGCAGCTTTGGGTTGAGCAATCAGCCCCAGCATTTT

clone_size: -
d_call: -
v_call: TRBV5-1
j_call: TRBJ1-1
cdr3_aa: CASSLPDTEAFF
cdr3_nt: TGCGCCAGCAGCTTGCCCGACACTGAAGCTTTCTTT

clone_size: -
d_call: -
v_call: TRBV9
j_call: TRBJ2-2
cdr3_aa: CASSVSGGPGELFF
cdr3_nt: TGTGCCAGCAGCGTATCAGGGGGGCCCGGGGAGCTGTTTTTT

clone_size: once
d_call: -
v_call: TRBV27
j_call: TRBJ1-2
cdr3_aa: CASWGLGGYTF
cdr3_nt: TGTGCCAGCTGGGGGTTGGGGGGCTACACCTTC

clone_size: -
d_call: -
v_call: TRBV29-1
j_call: TRBJ1-1
cdr3_aa: CSDLGVRDGTEAFF
cdr3_nt: TGCAGCGACTTAGGGGTACGGGACGGGACTGAAGCTTTCTTT

clone_size: -
d_call: -
v_call: TRBV6-5
j_call: TRBJ1-1
cdr3_aa: CASSDTGTTEAFF
cdr3_nt: TGTGCCAGCAGTGACACCGGGACTACTGAAGCTTTCTTT

clone_size: once
d_call: TRBD2
v_call: TRBV9
j_call: TRBJ2-4
cdr3_aa: CASSVGLAGAKNIQYF
cdr3_nt: TGTGCCAGCAGCGTAGGACTAGCGGGTGCCAAAAACATTCAGTACTTC

clone_size: -
d_call: -
v_call: TRBV4-1
j_call: TRBJ1-2
cdr3_aa: CASSQDDSYYGYTF
cdr3_nt: TGCGCCAGCAGCCAAGATGACAGCTACTATGGCTACACCTTC

clone_size: -
d_call: -
v_call: TRBV21-1
j_call: TRBJ1-6
cdr3_aa: CASSRDGINSPLHF
cdr3_nt: TGTGCCAGCAGCCGGGACGGGATAAATTCACCCCTCCACTTT

clone_size: -
d_call: -
v_call: TRBV5-5
j_call: TRBJ2-7
cdr3_aa: CASSLDTSGEQYF
cdr3_nt: TGTGCCAGCAGCTTGGACACGTCTGGTGAGCAGTACTTC

clone_size: once
d_call: TRBD2
v_call: TRBV13
j_call: TRBJ2-5
cdr3_aa: CASSSSGGQETQYF
cdr3_nt: TGTGCCAGCAGCTCTAGCGGGGGCCAAGAGACCCAGTACTTC

clone_size: -
d_call: TRBD1
v_call: TRBV11-2
j_call: TRBJ2-1
cdr3_aa: CASSATTGNAYYNEQFF
cdr3_nt: TGTGCCAGCAGCGCGACGACAGGGAACGCTTACTACAATGAGCAGTTCTTC

clone_size: -
d_call: TRBD2
v_call: TRBV7-2
j_call: TRBJ2-1
cdr3_aa: CASSPTSGGNYNEQFF
cdr3_nt: TGTGCCAGCAGCCCGACTAGCGGGGGTAACTACAATGAGCAGTTCTTC

clone_size: -
d_call: -
v_call: TRBV10-1
j_call: TRBJ1-2
cdr3_aa: CASSGGPNYGYTF
cdr3_nt: TGCGCCAGCAGTGGAGGACCCAACTATGGCTACACCTTC

clone_size: -
d_call: -
v_call: TRBV9
j_call: TRBJ2-7
cdr3_aa: CASSVGVRTSYEQYF
cdr3_nt: TGTGCCAGCAGCGTAGGCGTGCGGACCTCCTACGAGCAGTACTTC

clone_size: -
d_call: TRBD1
v_call: TRBV5-4
j_call: TRBJ2-3
cdr3_aa: CASSAPGQGPTDTQYF
cdr3_nt: TGTGCCAGCAGCGCCCCGGGACAGGGCCCCACAGATACGCAGTATTTT

clone_size: once
d_call: -
v_call: TRBV12-5
j_call: TRBJ2-7
cdr3_aa: CASGFLTPQTRDGSSYEQYF
cdr3_nt: TGTGCTAGTGGTTTCCTCACACCCCAAACCCGGGACGGAAGCTCCTACGAGCAGTACTTC

clone_size: -
d_call: TRBD2
v_call: TRBV7-2
j_call: TRBJ2-7
cdr3_aa: CASRWTSGSSYEQYF
cdr3_nt: TGTGCCAGCAGGTGGACTAGCGGAAGCTCCTACGAGCAGTACTTC

clone_size: -
d_call: TRBD2
v_call: TRBV7-3
j_call: TRBJ2-1
cdr3_aa: CASSLAGGPILEQFF
cdr3_nt: TGTGCCAGCAGCTTAGCGGGGGGGCCGATTCTTGAGCAGTTCTTC

clone_size: -
d_call: TRBD2
v_call: TRBV19
j_call: TRBJ2-3
cdr3_aa: CASRSGGDTQYF
cdr3_nt: TGTGCCAGTAGGAGCGGGGGAGATACGCAGTATTTT

clone_size: -
d_call: -
v_call: TRBV18
j_call: TRBJ1-4
cdr3_aa: CASSRDPNEKLFF
cdr3_nt: TGTGCCAGCTCACGGGACCCGAATGAAAAACTGTTTTTT

clone_size: -
d_call: -
v_call: TRBV19
j_call: TRBJ1-1
cdr3_aa: CASSSDLRTDIKRWTEAFF
cdr3_nt: TGTGCCAGTAGTTCCGACCTGAGGACAGACATCAAGCGGTGGACTGAAGCTTTCTTT

clone_size: -
d_call: -
v_call: TRBV6-5
j_call: TRBJ2-7
cdr3_aa: CASTPNPHSYEQYF
cdr3_nt: TGTGCCAGCACCCCCAATCCGCATTCCTACGAGCAGTACTTC

clone_size: -
d_call: TRBD1
v_call: TRBV7-9
j_call: TRBJ2-1
cdr3_aa: CASSPPSGGINEQFF
cdr3_nt: TGTGCCAGCAGCCCCCCATCAGGGGGCATCAATGAGCAGTTCTTC

clone_size: -
d_call: -
v_call: TRBV21-1
j_call: TRBJ2-6
cdr3_aa: CASTPGGAPTPSGANVLTF
cdr3_nt: TGTGCCAGCACCCCCGGAGGAGCGCCGACCCCCTCTGGGGCCAACGTCCTGACTTTC

clone_size: -
d_call: -
v_call: TRBV29-1
j_call: TRBJ2-3
cdr3_aa: CSVGGASSTDTQYF
cdr3_nt: TGCAGCGTTGGGGGGGCTTCTAGCACAGATACGCAGTATTTT

clone_size: -
d_call: -
v_call: TRBV5-1
j_call: TRBJ1-2
cdr3_aa: CASSLDPAVDGYTF
cdr3_nt: TGCGCCAGCAGCTTGGATCCGGCGGTAGATGGCTACACCTTC

clone_size: -
d_call: -
v_call: TRBV7-2
j_call: TRBJ2-1
cdr3_aa: CASSILTGYNEQFF
cdr3_nt: TGTGCCAGCAGCATATTGACAGGTTACAATGAGCAGTTCTTC

clone_size: -
d_call: TRBD1
v_call: TRBV7-9
j_call: TRBJ1-2
cdr3_aa: CASSLGGERRTGFGGYTF
cdr3_nt: TGTGCCAGCAGCTTAGGTGGCGAACGAAGGACAGGGTTCGGAGGCTACACCTTC

clone_size: -
d_call: TRBD1
v_call: TRBV5-1
j_call: TRBJ1-1
cdr3_aa: CASSWDSNTEAFF
cdr3_nt: TGCGCCAGCAGCTGGGACAGTAATACTGAAGCTTTCTTT

clone_size: -
d_call: -
v_call: TRBV19
j_call: TRBJ1-1
cdr3_aa: CASSDGLNTEAFF
cdr3_nt: TGTGCCAGTAGTGACGGTCTGAACACTGAAGCTTTCTTT

clone_size: -
d_call: TRBD2
v_call: TRBV5-6
j_call: TRBJ2-1
cdr3_aa: CASSPGTSYNEQFF
cdr3_nt: TGTGCCAGCAGCCCCGGGACTAGCTACAATGAGCAGTTCTTC

clone_size: -
d_call: -
v_call: TRBV19
j_call: TRBJ2-1
cdr3_aa: CASSIGAASWAEQFF
cdr3_nt: TGTGCCAGTAGTATCGGGGCTGCCTCGTGGGCTGAGCAGTTCTTC

clone_size: -
d_call: TRBD1
v_call: TRBV5-1
j_call: TRBJ1-2
cdr3_aa: CASSRSTGQRGYTF
cdr3_nt: TGCGCCAGCAGCAGATCGACAGGGCAGAGGGGCTACACCTTC

clone_size: once
d_call: TRBD1
v_call: TRBV29-1
j_call: TRBJ1-4
cdr3_aa: CSAETWQQGGVNEKLFF
cdr3_nt: TGCAGCGCCGAGACCTGGCAGCAGGGGGGCGTGAATGAAAAACTGTTTTTT

clone_size: -
d_call: -
v_call: TRBV13
j_call: TRBJ2-7
cdr3_aa: CASSLLDEGFDEQYF
cdr3_nt: TGTGCCAGCAGCTTACTTGATGAGGGGTTCGACGAGCAGTACTTC

clone_size: -
d_call: TRBD1
v_call: TRBV5-8
j_call: TRBJ2-7
cdr3_aa: CASSGYRDSTYEQYF
cdr3_nt: TGTGCCAGCAGCGGATACCGGGACAGTACCTACGAGCAGTACTTC

clone_size: -
d_call: TRBD1
v_call: TRBV6-1
j_call: TRBJ2-3
cdr3_aa: CASSEAAGGSTDTQYF
cdr3_nt: TGTGCCAGCAGTGAAGCGGCAGGGGGATCCACAGATACGCAGTATTTT

clone_size: -
d_call: -
v_call: TRBV6-1
j_call: TRBJ2-1
cdr3_aa: CASNREPSYNEQFF
cdr3_nt: TGTGCCAGCAATCGGGAGCCCTCCTACAATGAGCAGTTCTTC

clone_size: -
d_call: -
v_call: TRBV23-1
j_call: TRBJ2-7
cdr3_aa: CASSHSETLKSRYQEVYEQYF
cdr3_nt: TGCGCCAGCAGTCACTCAGAAACCTTAAAATCAAGGTATCAGGAAGTCTACGAGCAGTACTTC